This T cell receptor beta chain was identified during a study of blood T cell repertoires in COVID-19. Study-level information: Spain, Italy and the United States supplied samples that represented acute and convalescent COVID-19. In each case, the material was cDNA or gDNA derived from T cells, B-cell-depleted T cells, or PBMCs.

Original analysis: The authors estimated nucleated cell counts from reference gene primer amplification. Assay: immunoSEQ multiplex PCR; the TCRdb copy retains only in-frame clones and omits some. The V and J calls and clone size were taken over from that table, and D and trimming were inferred from the DNA. The repertoire holds a few hundred thousand clones, about 89% seen once, with under 15% in the top ten. CDR3 length equals 16 residues. The V gene lost 0 bases and the J gene lost 0 bases, with 10 bases spanning the gap. The germline CDR1 and CDR2 sequences are LNHNV and YYDKDF (reference sequence).

The chain recombines TRBV15 with TRBJ2-3; maybe TRBD2 (6 bases). The sequenced sample was peripheral blood. The receptor was isolated from a woman aged 60 to 75 with acute or convalescent COVID-19. The CDR3 nucleotides read TGTGCCACCAGCAGAGATCGGGGGTCTAGCACAGATACGCAGTATTTT. Its translation is CATSRDRGSSTDTQYF.